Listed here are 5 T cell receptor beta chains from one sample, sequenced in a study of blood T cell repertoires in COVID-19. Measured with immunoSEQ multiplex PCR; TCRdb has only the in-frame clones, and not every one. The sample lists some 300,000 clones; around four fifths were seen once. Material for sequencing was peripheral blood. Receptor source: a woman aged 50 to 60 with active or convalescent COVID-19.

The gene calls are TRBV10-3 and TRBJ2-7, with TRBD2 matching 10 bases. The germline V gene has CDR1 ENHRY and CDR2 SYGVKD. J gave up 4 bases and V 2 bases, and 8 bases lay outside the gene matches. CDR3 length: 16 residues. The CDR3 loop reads CAISEGGLADKYEQYF. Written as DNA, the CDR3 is TGTGCCATCAGTGAGGGAGGACTAGCGGATAAGTACGAGCAGTACTTC.

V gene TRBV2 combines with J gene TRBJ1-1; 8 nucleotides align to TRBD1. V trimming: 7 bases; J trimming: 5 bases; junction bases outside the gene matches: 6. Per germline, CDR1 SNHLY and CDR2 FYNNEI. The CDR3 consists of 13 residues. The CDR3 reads CASKLQGGTEAFF. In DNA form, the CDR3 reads TGTGCCAGCAAGCTACAGGGGGGAACTGAAGCTTTCTTT.

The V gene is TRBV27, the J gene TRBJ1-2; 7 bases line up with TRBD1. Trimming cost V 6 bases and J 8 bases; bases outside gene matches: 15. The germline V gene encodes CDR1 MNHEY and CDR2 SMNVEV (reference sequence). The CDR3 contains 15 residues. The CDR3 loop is CASRPKTGIYGGYTF. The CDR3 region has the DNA TGTGCCAGCAGACCTAAGACAGGGATTTATGGCGGCTACACCTTC.

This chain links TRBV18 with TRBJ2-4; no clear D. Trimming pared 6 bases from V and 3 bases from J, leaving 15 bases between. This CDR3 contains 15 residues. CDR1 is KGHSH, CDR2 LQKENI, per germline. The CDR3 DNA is TGTGCCAGCTCCCCCATTGCGGTGGGCAAAAACATTCAGTACTTC. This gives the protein CASSPIAVGKNIQYF.

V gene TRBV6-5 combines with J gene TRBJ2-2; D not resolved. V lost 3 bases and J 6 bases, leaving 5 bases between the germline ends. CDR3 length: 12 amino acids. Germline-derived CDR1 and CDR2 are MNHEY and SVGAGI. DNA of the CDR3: TGTGCCAGCAGTTATTCCGCCGGGGAGCTGTTTTTT. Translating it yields CASSYSAGELFF.